These 3 T cell receptor beta chains originate from one sample sequenced in a study of blood T cells in healthy people across ages. The use of a sample-barcoded 5' primer and a J-beta primer mix characterized a second PCR of about 7 to 12 cycles. In TCRdb, the 5' RACE reads were re-called with MiXCR into one record per CDR3 protein. This sample has roughly 1.7 million distinct CDR3 sequences; almost 35% occur once, and the top ten carry around 11%. Sequencing used blood. The source of these receptors is a woman aged 25-40 years in good health.

This clonotype was detected a few times. V gene TRBV28 combines with J gene TRBJ2-7; tentatively, D is TRBD1 (6 bases). The CDR3 totals 15 residues. Germline CDR1 is MDHEN and CDR2 is SYDVKM. The germline V and J ends were trimmed by 3 bases and 2 bases, with 14 bases remaining between them. The CDR3 loop reads CASSFWTEPTYEQYF. DNA for the CDR3: TGTGCCAGCAGTTTTTGGACAGAACCCACCTACGAGCAGTACTTC.

The J gene is TRBJ1-5, the V gene TRBV4-2; D remains ambiguous. The germline V gene has CDR1 LGHNA and CDR2 YNFKEQ. With 1 base removed from V and 0 bases from J, the gap between germline ends came to 7 bases. The CDR3 has 15 amino acids. This CDR3 is CASSQAPHSNQPQHF. DNA of the CDR3: TGTGCCAGCAGCCAAGCCCCGCATAGCAATCAGCCCCAGCATTTT.

In this sample, this clonotype turned up a few times. The rearrangement uses TRBV6-1 and TRBJ2-5; 14 bases are shared with TRBD2. V trimming: 6 bases; J trimming: 7 bases; junction bases outside the gene matches: 16. CDR3 size: 18 residues. CDR1 and CDR2 from the germline V gene are MNHNS and SASEGT. The CDR3 loop is CASSPGTSGGAPVGTQYF. CDR3 in DNA: TGTGCCAGCAGCCCTGGGACTAGCGGGGGAGCCCCCGTGGGGACCCAGTACTTC.